The 25 T cell receptor beta chains given below trace back to one sample, sequenced in a study of shared clonotypes between healthy human individuals. Profiled with immunoSEQ multiplex PCR; TCRdb holds only in-frame clones, not every one. The table shows 300,000 to 400,000 clones, with more than 60% occurring only once. Sample: memory CD4+ T cells sorted from blood. Documented subset: CD45RA-negative fraction. The receptors stem from a man younger than 40 in good health.

The gene calls are TRBV5-1 and TRBJ2-2; tentative D call: TRBD1 (7 bases). V was trimmed by 0 bases and J by 6 bases, leaving 9 bases between them. This CDR3 is 14 amino acids long. CDR1 is SGHRS and CDR2 is YFSETQ in the germline V gene. The chain's CDR3 is CASSLARGAGELFF. In DNA form, the CDR3 reads TGCGCCAGCAGCTTGGCCAGGGGGGCCGGGGAGCTGTTTTTT.

The V gene is TRBV9, the J gene TRBJ2-1, with 10 bases that match TRBD2. V lost 4 bases and J lost 4; bases outside the gene matches: 8. The germline CDR1 and CDR2 sequences are SGDLS and YYNGEE. This CDR3 spans 16 amino acids. The CDR3 reads CASSLGTSEIYNEQFF. In DNA, the CDR3 is TGTGCCAGCAGCCTCGGGACTAGCGAGATTTACAATGAGCAGTTCTTC.

This chain joins TRBV5-1 and TRBJ2-7; D remains ambiguous. The V end lost 4 bases, the J end lost 0 bases, and 11 bases lay between the germline ends. The CDR3 is 14 residues long. CDR1 SGHRS and CDR2 YFSETQ come from the germline V gene. CDR3 bases: TGCGCCAGCAGCCTTGACGCAAGCTCCTACGAGCAGTACTTC. The encoded protein is CASSLDASSYEQYF.

The chain links TRBV2 to TRBJ2-2; D gene unclear. The germline V gene has CDR1 SNHLY and CDR2 FYNNEI. The V gene lost 0 bases and the J gene lost 2 bases, with 7 bases spanning the gap. The CDR3 length is 15 residues. CDR3 bases: TGTGCCAGCAGTGAAGCTTGGGGAAACACCGGGGAGCTGTTTTTT. This translates into CASSEAWGNTGELFF.

The chain is built from TRBV27 and TRBJ1-4, with D perhaps TRBD1 (5 bases). The germline CDR1 and CDR2 sequences are MNHEY and SMNVEV (reference sequence). CDR3 size: 15 residues. Trimming shortened V by 6 bases and J by 0 bases, and 11 bases separated the two germline ends. CDR3 DNA: TGTGCCAGCAGACCATGGGGGGCAACTAATGAAAAACTGTTTTTT. This gives the protein CASRPWGATNEKLFF.

This chain joins TRBV27 and TRBJ2-7; D might be TRBD2 (5 bases). Germline V CDR1 and CDR2: MNHEY, SMNVEV (reference sequence). V was pared by 4 bases and J by 3 bases, with 10 bases between. The CDR3 spans 13 residues. CDR3 sequence: CASSSITSYEQYF. CDR3 DNA: TGTGCCAGCAGTTCCATCACTAGCTACGAGCAGTACTTC.

The genes are TRBV27 and TRBJ1-5; D may be TRBD1 (5 bases). Trimming cost V 2 bases and J 7 bases, with 21 bases left between them. Looked up from germline, CDR1 is MNHEY and CDR2 is SMNVEV (reference sequence). The CDR3 extends over 17 amino acids. The CDR3 spells CASSLEGTGRVRQPQHF. In DNA, the CDR3 is TGTGCCAGCAGTTTAGAAGGAACGGGCAGGGTCAGACAGCCCCAGCATTTT.

This sequence joins TRBV7-2 and TRBJ2-7, with TRBD2 identical over 12 bases. The CDR3 runs 17 residues. Germline CDR1 and CDR2: SGHTA and FQGNSA. V trimming: 2 bases; J trimming: 3 bases; junction bases outside the gene matches: 8. The CDR3 loop is CASSLYPGLAGIYEQYF. For the CDR3, the DNA is TGTGCCAGCAGCTTATATCCTGGACTAGCGGGGATCTACGAGCAGTACTTC. Drawing the rest from reference TRBV7-2 and TRBJ2-7, the complete variable domain is GAGVSQSPSNKVTEKGKDVELRCDPISGHTALYWYRQSLGQGLEFLIYFQGNSAPDKSGLPSDRFSAERTGGSVSTLTIQRTQQEDSAVYLCASSLYPGLAGIYEQYFGPGTRLTVT.

The chain links TRBV5-1 to TRBJ2-6; D uncertain. The CDR3 length is 15 residues. Trimming took 0 bases from V and 4 from J, leaving 8 bases between them. Germline V gives CDR1 SGHRS, CDR2 YFSETQ. CDR3 sequence reads: CASSLGQVGANVLTF. CDR3 DNA: TGCGCCAGCAGCTTGGGCCAGGTAGGGGCCAACGTCCTGACTTTC.

The V gene is TRBV4-1, the J gene TRBJ1-4, with unresolved D. The V gene's germline CDR1 is MGHRA and CDR2 YSYEKL. Trimming took 1 base from V and 6 from J, leaving 3 bases between them. The CDR3 spans 12 residues. CDR3: CASSQVYEKLFF. The CDR3 DNA sequence: TGCGCCAGCAGCCAAGTTTATGAAAAACTGTTTTTT.

The chain couples TRBV28 to TRBJ1-5; 7 bases map to TRBD1. Germline V lookup: CDR1 MDHEN, CDR2 SYDVKM. The CDR3 has 18 residues. Trimming at V came to 4 bases and at J to 1 base, leaving 13 bases not matched to a gene. As DNA, the CDR3 is TGTGCCAGCAGTTCCAGACAGGGTTTTCTTTTAAGCAATCAGCCCCAGCATTTT. Residues: CASSSRQGFLLSNQPQHF.

The chain recombines TRBV6-6 with TRBJ1-4; D may be TRBD1 (5 bases). With 4 bases removed from V and 3 bases from J, the gap between germline ends came to 9 bases. Germline V gives CDR1 MNHNY, CDR2 SVGAGI (reference sequence). The CDR3 contains 14 residues. The DNA for the CDR3 is TGTGCCAGCAGTTGGGACGGTGCTAATGAAAAACTGTTTTTT. Translation: CASSWDGANEKLFF.

V usage is TRBV5-1 and J usage is TRBJ1-3; TRBD1 matches at 8 bases. This CDR3 contains 17 residues. Germline V lookup: CDR1 SGHRS, CDR2 YFSETQ. J gave up 4 bases and V 0 bases, and 9 bases lay outside the gene matches. The CDR3 DNA reads as TGCGCCAGCAGCTTGGGCCCGCAGGGGGCGGAGGGAAACACCATATATTTT. Encoded protein: CASSLGPQGAEGNTIYF. Full variable domain (remainder filled in from reference TRBV5-1 and TRBJ1-3): KAGVTQTPRYLIKTRGQQVTLSCSPISGHRSVSWYQQTPGQGLQFLFEYFSETQRNKGNFPGRFSGRQFSNSRSEMNVSTLELGDSALYLCASSLGPQGAEGNTIYFGEGSWLTVV.

This clone was observed a few times. The CDR3 protein is CASSMTSGRALSTDTQYF. CDR3 bases: TGTGCCAGCAGTATGACTAGCGGGAGGGCCCTGAGCACAGATACGCAGTATTTT. The rearrangement joins TRBV2 to TRBJ2-3; 14 positions match TRBD2. Germline V gives CDR1 SNHLY, CDR2 FYNNEI. Trimming removed 5 bases from V and 0 bases from J; junction bases left unmatched: 7. The CDR3 covers 18 residues.

The table lists this clone with a few counts. CDR3 sequence (DNA): TGCGCCAGCAGCGTGGGACTAGCGGGAGATCTGCAAGAGACCCAGTACTTC. This gives the protein CASSVGLAGDLQETQYF. The chain combines TRBV5-1 with TRBJ2-5; 14 nucleotides line up with TRBD2. After removal of 4 bases from V and 2 bases from J, the junction contained 7 bases not matched to a gene. The V gene's germline CDR1 is SGHRS and CDR2 YFSETQ. This CDR3 comprises 17 residues.

This clone was picked up many times. This sequence joins TRBV7-2 and TRBJ2-1; D might be TRBD2 (5 bases). V lost 7 bases to trimming and J lost 10 bases, with 20 bases between them. The CDR3 is 14 residues long. Germline V lookup: CDR1 SGHTA, CDR2 FQGNSA. In DNA form, the CDR3 reads TGTGCCAGCACCCCGGGGAGCGTTCTAGACGAGCAGTTCTTC. Its translation: CASTPGSVLDEQFF.

The chain carries TRBV30 and TRBJ2-5, with D possibly matching TRBD2 (5 bases). The germline V gene encodes CDR1 GTSNPN and CDR2 SVGIG (reference sequence). This CDR3 comprises 13 residues. Deletions cut 5 bases from V and 4 bases from J, with 14 bases between. The CDR3 DNA reads as TGTGCCTGGGAATCCGGACTGGGAGAGACCCAGTACTTC. This encodes CAWESGLGETQYF. The variable domain in full, with the rest retrieved from reference TRBV30 and TRBJ2-5, is SQTIHQWPATLVQPVGSPLSLECTVEGTSNPNLYWYRQAAGRGLQLLFYSVGIGQISSEVPQNLSASRPQDRQFILSSKKLLLSDSGFYLCAWESGLGETQYFGPGTRLLVL.

The chain has TRBV29-1 and TRBJ1-1; TRBD1 is a possible D gene (6 bases). Per germline, CDR1 SQVTM and CDR2 ANQGSEA. Trimming removed 6 bases from V and 1 base from J, with 12 bases in between. The CDR3 sequence is 13 residues long. CDR3 region: CSVAGQWNTEAFF. The CDR3 DNA is TGCAGCGTCGCCGGACAGTGGAACACTGAAGCTTTCTTT.

The rearrangement uses TRBV29-1 and TRBJ2-3; TRBD1 aligns across 10 bases. This CDR3 has 14 residues. Germline assignment: CDR1 SQVTM and CDR2 ANQGSEA. After removal of 7 bases from V and 7 bases from J, the junction contained 11 bases not matched to a gene. The CDR3 protein is CSGYGTGDRYTQYF. CDR3 nucleotides: TGCAGCGGATACGGGACAGGGGATCGATATACGCAGTATTTT.

This chain joins TRBV28 and TRBJ2-7; TRBD1 matches at 7 bases. J was trimmed by 6 bases and V by 2 bases; bases with no gene match: 10. The CDR3 loop spans 15 amino acids. From germline, CDR1 is MDHEN and CDR2 SYDVKM. Here the CDR3 reads CASSLGGQTPSEQYF. DNA for the CDR3: TGTGCCAGCAGTTTAGGGGGACAGACCCCTTCCGAGCAGTACTTC.

The chain couples TRBV6-4 to TRBJ2-3; 7 bases match TRBD1. This CDR3 spans 14 amino acids. From germline, CDR1 is MRHNA and CDR2 SNTAGT. V lost 5 bases, J lost 2 bases, and 4 bases stayed unmatched. The CDR3 coding sequence is TGTGCCAGCAGTCGGACAGGATCCACAGATACGCAGTATTTT. As protein: CASSRTGSTDTQYF.

As to this clone: The identical CDR3 is also encoded by other nucleotide sequences in the sample. The chain joins TRBV10-3 to TRBJ2-5, with a possible D match to TRBD1 (6 bases). The ends were cut back, 2 bases at V and 2 bases at J, with 9 bases in the middle. Germline V gives CDR1 ENHRY, CDR2 SYGVKD. CDR3 length equals 14 residues. The CDR3 DNA reads TGTGCCATCAGTGAGGGGCAGGGGCAAGAGACCCAGTACTTC. This encodes CAISEGQGQETQYF.

This chain uses TRBV5-1 with TRBJ2-2; 8 bases agree with TRBD1. This CDR3 spans 15 amino acids. V shed 2 bases and J 2 bases; nucleotides not matched to a gene: 2. CDR1 and CDR2 (germline): SGHRS, YFSETQ. CDR3 DNA: TGCGCCAGCAGCTTTGGGACAGGAAACACCGGGGAGCTGTTTTTT. Residues: CASSFGTGNTGELFF.

This chain's CDR3 is CASSSQGTGLLEQYF. The CDR3 DNA reads TGTGCCAGCAGCTCGCAGGGAACCGGGCTCCTGGAGCAGTACTTC. The rearrangement uses TRBV11-2 and TRBJ2-7; D is possibly TRBD1 (5 bases). The ends were cut back, 4 bases at V and 7 bases at J, with 20 bases in the middle. The CDR3 consists of 15 residues. Germline CDR1 is SGHAT and CDR2 is FQNNGV.

V gene TRBV5-1 combines with J gene TRBJ2-7; TRBD2 matches at 9 bases. The CDR3 length is 15 residues. Per germline, CDR1 SGHRS and CDR2 YFSETQ. V dropped 0 bases and J dropped 6; count of bases not matched to a gene: 7. The CDR3 reads CASSLAAGGTREQYF. Written as DNA, the CDR3 is TGCGCCAGCAGCTTGGCGGCGGGAGGGACGCGCGAGCAGTACTTC. The entire variable domain, with the rest obtained from reference TRBV5-1 and TRBJ2-7, is as follows: KAGVTQTPRYLIKTRGQQVTLSCSPISGHRSVSWYQQTPGQGLQFLFEYFSETQRNKGNFPGRFSGRQFSNSRSEMNVSTLELGDSALYLCASSLAAGGTREQYFGPGTRLTVT.